These 20 T cell receptor beta chains were all obtained from the same sample, sequenced in a study of T cells in women clearing cervical HPV infection. Profiled with immunoSEQ multiplex PCR; TCRdb holds only in-frame clones, not every one. This listing includes roughly 48,000 clones. The sample taken for sequencing was blood buffy coat. Every receptor here comes from a woman between 18 and 70 years old with a cervical HPV16 infection that either progressed to CIN3+ or cleared (not recorded which).

Comments on this clone: The read comes to an end 3 residues before the CDR3 does, leaving the germline J gene to fill in the end. The rearrangement joins TRBV2 to TRBJ2-6; a weak D match, TRBD2 (5 bases). The CDR3 covers 16 residues. Germline assignment: CDR1 SNHLY and CDR2 FYNNEI. Trimming took 6 bases from V and 4 from J, leaving 16 bases between them. The covered CDR3 bases are TGTGCCAGCAGGAGGACTTCCCTCGAGGGGGCCAACGTC. Residues: CASRRTSLEGANV. The whole CDR3 reads CASRRTSLEGANVLTF.

With regard to this clone: The CDR3 is cut off 3 residues early in the read; its end comes from the germline J gene. This chain uses TRBV10-3 with TRBJ2-1; 7 positions agree with TRBD2. Germline CDR1 ENHRY, CDR2 SYGVKD. The CDR3 is 12 amino acids. V was pared by 10 bases and J by 7 bases, with 7 bases of the junction left unmatched. CDR3 DNA, as far as it was read: TGTGCCACCGCCCGGCGGGGGAATGAG. It is translated as CATARRGNE. The entire CDR3 is CATARRGNEQFF.

Turning to this clone: The read terminates 3 residues before the CDR3 end, so the remaining end is supplied by the germline J gene. The rearrangement links TRBV2 to TRBJ2-1, with a weak D call TRBD1 (5 bases). V shed 5 bases and J shed 8 bases, with 10 bases lying between them. In germline, CDR1 is SNHLY, CDR2 FYNNEI. CDR3 length equals 12 residues. The CDR3 region is CASSPRGDEQFF. CDR3 DNA, as far as it was read: TGTGCCAGCAGTCCAAGGGGTGATGAG.

Notes on this clone: Coverage ceases 3 residues before the CDR3 finishes, and the germline J gene fills in the end. This chain joins TRBV19 and TRBJ1-5; TRBD1 matches 7 bases. The CDR3 is 16 amino acids. Germline CDR1 is LNHDA and CDR2 is SQIVND (reference sequence). V gave up 4 bases and J gave up 5 bases; unmatched junction bases: 11. The covered CDR3 bases are TGTGCCAGTAGTAGCGGACAGGCCCTAGTTCATCAGCCC. Translation gives CASSSGQALVHQP. The whole CDR3 sequence reads CASSSGQALVHQPQHF.

The CDR3 reads CSARDGTQATEAFF. The sequenced CDR3 bases are TGCAGTGCTAGAGATGGAACCCAGGCCACTGAA. The rearrangement uses TRBV20-1 and TRBJ1-1; D unresolved. The sequenced fragment ends 3 residues before the CDR3 boundary, so the rest is inferred from the germline J gene. The germline V gene encodes CDR1 DFQATT and CDR2 SNEGSKA (reference sequence). The CDR3 length is 14 residues. Between the trimmed V and J ends, which lost 0 bases and 4 bases, there was a span of 12 bases.

Concerning this clone: The read stops 3 residues short of the end of the CDR3; the missing end is completed from the germline J gene. The rearrangement joins TRBV12-5 to TRBJ2-7; D gene unclear. The CDR3 sequence is 12 residues long. Germline V lookup: CDR1 LGHNT, CDR2 FRNRAP. Trimming took off 1 base at V and 4 bases at J, with 5 bases between the two ends. CDR3 in amino acids: CASGLGAYEQYF. The CDR3 bases that were read are TGTGCTAGTGGTTTGGGGGCATACGAG.

On this clone: The read is 3 residues too short to cover the CDR3 end, so that end is filled in from the germline J gene. The J gene is TRBJ2-7, the V gene TRBV20-1, with 8 positions matching TRBD2. The CDR3 has 15 amino acids. V was pared by 3 bases and J by 6 bases, with 13 bases of the junction left unmatched. Germline values: CDR1 DFQATT, CDR2 SNEGSKA (reference sequence). CDR3 protein: CSASPGGLPRGEQYF. CDR3 DNA, as far as it was read: TGCAGTGCTAGTCCGGGAGGGCTGCCTAGGGGCGAG.

As to this clone: The read terminates 3 residues before the CDR3 end, so the remaining end is supplied by the germline J gene. The chain joins TRBV20-1 to TRBJ2-7; 11 bases match TRBD2. The V gene end was trimmed by 4 bases and the J gene end by 6 bases; junction bases not matched to a gene: 14. Germline CDR1 reads DFQATT; CDR2 reads SNEGSKA (reference sequence). This CDR3 comprises 16 residues. CDR3 region: CSAKPTVVAGGREQYF. The CDR3 DNA, read in part, is TGCAGTGCTAAACCGACCGTCGTAGCGGGAGGGCGCGAG.

Details on this clone: The CDR3 end falls 3 residues outside the read, so it is completed with the germline J gene. The chain is built from TRBV7-6 and TRBJ2-1, with 14 bases identical to TRBD2. Germline values: CDR1 SGHVS, CDR2 FNYEAQ. The CDR3 is 16 amino acids. Trimming cost V 1 base and J 8 bases; bases outside gene matches: 4. The CDR3 DNA, read in part, is TGTGCCAGCAGCTTAGTGACTAGCGGGGGGGCCCATGAG. Translating gives CASSLVTSGGAHE. The whole CDR3 reads CASSLVTSGGAHEQFF.

On this clone itself: The read ends 3 residues shy of where the CDR3 ends; the end is completed using the germline J gene. The V call is TRBV6-2 or TRBV6-3, the J call TRBJ1-1; TRBD1 aligns across 10 bases. The trim removed 6 bases at V and 2 bases at J, leaving 9 bases unmatched. Germline CDR1 reads MNHEY; CDR2 reads SVGEGT. The CDR3 is made up of 16 amino acids. The DNA read from the CDR3 is TGTGCCAGCAGAAACCGGAGGGACAGGGGTAACACTGAA. Protein sequence: CASRNRRDRGNTE. The full CDR3 protein is CASRNRRDRGNTEAFF.

The CDR3 bases that were read are TGCAGTGCTAACCCCCCACAGGGAACCATGAACACTGAA. Protein sequence: CSANPPQGTMNTE. The whole CDR3 is CSANPPQGTMNTEAFF. This sequence joins TRBV20-1 and TRBJ1-1, with D perhaps TRBD1 (6 bases). The sequenced fragment ends 3 residues before the CDR3 boundary, so the rest is inferred from the germline J gene. The CDR3 consists of 16 residues. Germline CDR1 is DFQATT and CDR2 is SNEGSKA (reference sequence). Trimming shortened V by 4 bases and J by 0 bases, and 18 bases separated the two germline ends.

With respect to this clone: The observed sequence ends 3 residues before the CDR3 terminus, with the missing tail filled in from the germline J gene. This rearrangement joins TRBV7-3 to TRBJ1-1; D is ambiguous. CDR1 is SGHTA and CDR2 is FQGTGA in the germline V gene. V shed 0 bases and J shed 2 bases, with 7 bases lying between them. The CDR3 covers 14 residues. The covered CDR3 bases are TGTGCCAGCAGCTTAACGGCCCGTAACACTGAA. Residues: CASSLTARNTE. The CDR3 in full is CASSLTARNTEAFF.

About this clone: The read terminates 3 residues ahead of where the CDR3 ends, so the germline J gene completes it. V usage is TRBV28 and J usage is TRBJ2-3; the D gene is possibly TRBD2 (5 bases). The CDR3 consists of 14 residues. The V end lost 7 bases, the J end lost 4 bases, and 15 bases lay between the germline ends. Per germline, CDR1 MDHEN and CDR2 SYDVKM. CDR3 DNA, as far as it was read: TGTGCCAGCAAGGACTCGACCAAATCAGATACG. This gives the protein CASKDSTKSDT. The CDR3 as a whole reads CASKDSTKSDTQYF.

CDR3 DNA, as far as it was read: TGTGCCACCAGTGATTGGGGGGAGGTGGGCACTGAA. Protein sequence: CATSDWGEVGTE. The complete CDR3 reads CATSDWGEVGTEAFF. This rearrangement joins TRBV24-1 to TRBJ1-1, with D perhaps TRBD1 (5 bases). The read halts 3 residues ahead of the CDR3 end, with the missing end drawn from the germline J gene. The V gene's germline CDR1 is KGHDR and CDR2 SFDVKD. The CDR3 loop spans 15 amino acids. Trimming cost V 2 bases and J 4 bases, with 13 bases left between them.

On this clone itself: The read finishes 3 residues shy of the CDR3 end, and the germline J gene is used to complete it. This chain joins TRBV6-2 or TRBV6-3 and TRBJ2-4; D is unclear. The CDR3 covers 14 residues. Germline CDR1 is MNHEY and CDR2 is SVGEGT. Trimming took off 4 bases at V and 0 bases at J, with 7 bases between the two ends. This chain's CDR3 is CASSLALAKNIQYF. The DNA read from the CDR3 is TGTGCCAGCAGTTTAGCCCTAGCCAAAAACATT.

As regards this clone: From the germline J gene comes the end of the CDR3, since the read stops 3 residues before it. V is TRBV14 and J is TRBJ1-2, with 11 bases identical to TRBD1. CDR1 and CDR2 from the germline V gene are SGHDN and FVKESK. The CDR3 is made up of 16 amino acids. The DNA read from the CDR3 is TGTGCCAGCAGCCCCGGGACAGGGGGTGGTCTTTGGAGG. It translates to CASSPGTGGGLWR. The CDR3 in full is CASSPGTGGGLWRYTF. The variable domain in full, with the rest retrieved from reference TRBV14 and TRBJ1-2, is EAGVTQFPSHSVIEKGQTVTLRCDPISGHDNLYWYRRVMGKEIKFLLHFVKESKQDESGMPNNRFLAERTGGTYSTLKVQPAELEDSGVYFCASSPGTGGGLWRYTFGSGTRLTVV.

About this clone itself: The CDR3 end is not reached by the read, which stops 3 residues before it; the germline J gene fills it in. V and J are TRBV19 and TRBJ2-5; D is possibly TRBD1 (6 bases). This CDR3 contains 14 residues. Germline-derived CDR1 and CDR2 are LNHDA and SQIVND (reference sequence). Trimming stripped 5 bases from V and 5 bases from J, with 15 bases between. The CDR3 here is CASSFRGSYETQYF. CDR3 bases read: TGTGCCAGTAGTTTCAGGGGATCGTACGAGACC.

For this clone: The read gets to within 3 residues of the CDR3 end, and the germline J gene fills in the rest. The chain employs TRBV10-2 and TRBJ1-1, with 10 bases that match TRBD1. The CDR3 covers 13 residues. CDR1 and CDR2 (germline): WSHSY, SAAADI. After removal of 6 bases from V and 3 bases from J, the junction contained 1 base not matched to a gene. CDR3 bases read: TGCGCCAGCAGGGACAGGGGGGACACTGAA. Its translation: CASRDRGDTE. The whole CDR3 sequence reads CASRDRGDTEAFF.

With respect to this clone: The read falls 3 residues short of the CDR3 end, and the missing part is taken from the germline J gene. The chain has TRBV19 and TRBJ2-5; 10 positions agree with TRBD2. Germline V gene data show CDR1 as LNHDA and CDR2 as SQIVND (reference sequence). This CDR3 has 15 residues. V shed 6 bases, J shed 0 bases, and the junction held 4 bases outside the gene matches. The sequenced part of the CDR3 DNA is TGTGCCAGTAGCGGTAGCGGGGGGTACCAAGAGACC. Translation gives CASSGSGGYQET. The entire CDR3 sequence reads CASSGSGGYQETQYF.

About this clone itself: The read ends 3 residues shy of where the CDR3 ends; the end is completed using the germline J gene. V and J are TRBV19 and TRBJ1-5; 9 nucleotides align to TRBD1. Trimming removed 8 bases from V and 6 bases from J; junction bases left unmatched: 2. The V gene's germline CDR1 is LNHDA and CDR2 SQIVND (reference sequence). The CDR3 has 12 amino acids. The CDR3 loop is CASRQGGQPQHF. The DNA read from the CDR3 is TGTGCCAGTCGACAGGGGGGTCAGCCC.